These 8 T cell receptor beta chains originate from one sample sequenced in a study of blood T cell repertoires in COVID-19 (dated by TCRdb to 2019 to 2021). The protocol used for the library was the immunoSEQ multiplex PCR assay. TCRdb retrieved this table from immuneACCESS and kept in-frame rearrangements only. Not all clones are present; in checked studies, unresolved V genes account for under half, and no reason is known for the remainder. Here the sample has fewer than 350,000 clones; 70% to 90% occur a single time. The ten largest clonotypes hold approximately 1.6% of the sample. Sequences were obtained from peripheral blood. These receptor sequences come from a woman between 25 and 40 years old with COVID-19, enrolled during active disease.

The chain uses TRBV3-1 (or the pseudogene TRBV3-2) and TRBJ1-4; D is possibly TRBD1 (6 bases). Trimming stripped 0 bases from V and 3 bases from J, with 11 bases between. The CDR3 sequence is 16 residues long. From germline, CDR1 is LGHDT and CDR2 YNNKEL (reference sequence). CDR3 sequence: CASSQEETGPNEKLFF. The DNA for the CDR3 is TGTGCCAGCAGCCAAGAGGAGACAGGACCTAATGAAAAACTGTTTTTT.

This clone was detected only once. The chain joins TRBV6-6 to TRBJ1-4; possible D gene TRBD1, 5 bases. From germline, CDR1 is MNHNY and CDR2 SVGAGI (reference sequence). The V gene lost 2 bases and the J gene lost 0 bases, with 7 bases spanning the gap. This CDR3 has 15 residues. CDR3 nucleotide sequence: TGTGCCAGCAGTTACGGGGCCACAACTAATGAAAAACTGTTTTTT. Its translation is CASSYGATTNEKLFF.

The V and J genes are TRBV2 and TRBJ1-5; perhaps TRBD1 as D (5 bases). From germline, CDR1 is SNHLY and CDR2 FYNNEI. V was cut by 7 bases and J by 4 bases, with 8 bases left in between. The CDR3 extends over 12 amino acids. DNA for the CDR3: TGTGCCAGCACCGACAGTAATCAGCCCCAGCATTTT. Its protein is CASTDSNQPQHF.

In regard to this clone: The same CDR3 can be traced to other DNA sequences in this sample. V is TRBV7-9 and J is TRBJ2-7; the D gene is possibly TRBD1 (5 bases). V lost 5 bases and J 4 bases, leaving 9 bases between the germline ends. Per the germline V gene, CDR1 is SEHNR and CDR2 is FQNEAQ (reference sequence). This CDR3 has 12 amino acids. This CDR3 is CASSLQGYEQYF. CDR3 bases: TGTGCCAGCAGCCTTCAGGGATACGAGCAGTACTTC.

This sequence joins TRBV7-8 and TRBJ2-7, with 8 bases lining up with TRBD1. Germline assignment: CDR1 SGHVS and CDR2 FQNEAQ. V trimming: 5 bases; J trimming: 1 base; junction bases outside the gene matches: 1. This CDR3 is built from 13 residues. The DNA of the CDR3 is TGTGCCAGCAGCCGGGACAGGTCCTACGAGCAGTACGTC. Residues: CASSRDRSYEQYV.

This clone was detected a few times. V is TRBV14 and J is TRBJ2-1; 8 positions agree with TRBD1. Germline V gene data show CDR1 as SGHDN and CDR2 as FVKESK. Losses at the gene ends were 4 bases for V and 0 bases for J; bases not matched to a gene: 8. The length of the CDR3 is 17 residues. The CDR3 region has the DNA TGTGCCAGCAGCCCCTCGACAGGGGCGGGCTCCTACAATGAGCAGTTCTTC. It encodes CASSPSTGAGSYNEQFF.

This clone showed up just a few times. The CDR3 bases are TGTGCCAGTAGTCCTACAGGGCGTCAGCCCCAGCATTTT. Translating gives CASSPTGRQPQHF. The genes are TRBV19 and TRBJ1-5, with D possibly TRBD1 on 6 matching bases. This CDR3 has 13 amino acids. The V end lost 5 bases, the J end lost 6 bases, and 11 bases lay between the germline ends. CDR1 and CDR2 from the germline V gene are LNHDA and SQIVND (reference sequence).

The gene calls are TRBV2 and TRBJ1-2; D perhaps matches TRBD1 (6 bases). CDR3 length equals 16 residues. With 7 bases removed from V and 4 bases from J, the gap between germline ends came to 22 bases. Germline V CDR1 and CDR2: SNHLY, FYNNEI. The CDR3 DNA follows: TGTGCCAGCACTTCGTATCTTGCAGACAGGCCCTATGGCTACACCTTC. Translating it yields CASTSYLADRPYGYTF.